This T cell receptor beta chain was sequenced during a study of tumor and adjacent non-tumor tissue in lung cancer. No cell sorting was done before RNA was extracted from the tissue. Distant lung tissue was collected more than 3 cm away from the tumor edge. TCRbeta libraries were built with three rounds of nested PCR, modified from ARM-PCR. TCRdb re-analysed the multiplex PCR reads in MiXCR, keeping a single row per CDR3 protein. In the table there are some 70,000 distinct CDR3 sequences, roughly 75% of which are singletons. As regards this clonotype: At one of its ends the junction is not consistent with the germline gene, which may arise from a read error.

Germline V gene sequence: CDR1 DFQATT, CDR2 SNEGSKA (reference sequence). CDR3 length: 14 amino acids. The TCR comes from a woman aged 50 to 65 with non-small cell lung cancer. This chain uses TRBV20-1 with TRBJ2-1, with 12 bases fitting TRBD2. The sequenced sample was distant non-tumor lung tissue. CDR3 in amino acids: CSPRTSGRTNEQFF. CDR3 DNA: TGCAGTCCTAGAACTAGCGGGAGGACCAATGAGCAGTTCTTC.